This paragraph reports one T cell receptor beta chain. Its antigen remains unknown. The data derive from a study of identifying expanded T cells in peripheral blood. Produced via immunoSEQ multiplex PCR; TCRdb's table is partial and in-frame only. In the table there are around 85,000 clones, about 91% of which are singletons. Overall study results and limits: Clone count variance between roughly two-week samples rose with total template count.

J lost 0 bases, V lost 6 bases, and 6 bases had no gene match. The length of the CDR3 is 17 residues. Looked up from germline, CDR1 is WSHSY and CDR2 is SAAADI. The specimen sequenced was blood. V and J are TRBV10-2 and TRBJ2-6, with 9 positions matching TRBD1. This receptor was taken from a person between 18 and 75 years old in good health. The CDR3 DNA sequence: TGCGCCAGCAGGGGACAGGGTACCACCTCTGGGGCCAACGTCCTGACTTTC. Amino acid sequence: CASRGQGTTSGANVLTF.